These 32 T cell receptor beta chains share one sample of origin, sequenced in a study of blood T cell repertoires in COVID-19. Clones were read by immunoSEQ multiplex PCR, and TCRdb kept only the in-frame ones, dropping some. The table has 80,000 to 95,000 clones, roughly 84% seen once. The sequenced sample consisted of peripheral blood. The receptors were gathered from a woman older than 75 with active or convalescent COVID-19.

The V call is TRBV5-4, the J call TRBJ2-5, with TRBD2 identical over 10 bases. The CDR3 is made up of 14 amino acids. V gave up 5 bases and J gave up 4 bases; unmatched junction bases: 5. The germline V gene encodes CDR1 SGHNT and CDR2 YYREEE (reference sequence). The CDR3, as DNA: TGTGCCAGCAGTTTAAGCGGGGGGGGAGAGACCCAGTACTTC. This codes for CASSLSGGGETQYF. Together with reference TRBV5-4 and TRBJ2-5, the CDR3 gives the full variable domain: ETGVTQSPTHLIKTRGQQVTLRCSSQSGHNTVSWYQQALGQGPQFIFQYYREEENGRGNFPPRFSGLQFPNYSSELNVNALELDDSALYLCASSLSGGGETQYFGPGTRLLVL.

This CDR3 reads CASSLRQTSTDTQYF. CDR3 nucleotide sequence: TGTGCCAGCAGTTTAAGGCAGACTAGCACAGATACGCAGTATTTT. This rearrangement joins TRBV28 to TRBJ2-3; D remains ambiguous. Germline V gene data show CDR1 as MDHEN and CDR2 as SYDVKM. This CDR3 spans 15 amino acids. V was trimmed by 2 bases and J by 0 bases, leaving 9 bases between them.

The chain is built from TRBV11-3 and TRBJ1-2; 10 bases are a match to TRBD1. Looked up from germline, CDR1 is SGHNT and CDR2 is YENEEA. The trim removed 5 bases at V and 5 bases at J, leaving 5 bases unmatched. There are 14 residues in the CDR3. CDR3 sequence: CASSPGTGEYGYTF. CDR3 DNA: TGTGCCAGCAGCCCGGGGACAGGGGAGTATGGCTACACCTTC.

This rearrangement joins TRBV7-9 to TRBJ2-1; possibly TRBD2 for D (7 bases). Germline V gene sequence: CDR1 SEHNR, CDR2 FQNEAQ (reference sequence). V was shortened by 1 base and J by 13 bases, with 20 bases between the two germline ends. The CDR3 has 15 residues. DNA for the CDR3: TGTGCCAGCAGCTTAGGCGGGGGCCCCTCGGGTGGACAGTTCTTC. This translates into CASSLGGGPSGGQFF. The variable domain in full, completed from reference TRBV7-9 and TRBJ2-1, reads DTGVSQNPRHKITKRGQNVTFRCDPISEHNRLYWYRQTLGQGPEFLTYFQNEAQLEKSRLLSDRFSAERPKGSFSTLEIQRTEQGDSAMYLCASSLGGGPSGGQFFGPGTRLTVL.

The chain uses TRBV6-4 and TRBJ2-2, with 7 bases that match TRBD2. The CDR3 has 15 residues. Germline V gives CDR1 MRHNA, CDR2 SNTAGT. The J segment lost 6 bases and the V segment lost 7 bases, leaving 11 bases of the junction unmatched. CDR3 sequence (DNA): TGTGCCAGCATCCCCGAAGCGGGATCAGCCGGGGAGCTGTTTTTT. Translated: CASIPEAGSAGELFF.

The chain employs TRBV29-1 and TRBJ1-1, with 9 bases fitting TRBD1. Unmatched junction bases numbered 4, after V lost 4 bases and J lost 4 bases. The CDR3 covers 13 residues. Germline V gives CDR1 SQVTM, CDR2 ANQGSEA. CDR3 region: CSVGTGDGTEAFF. CDR3 bases: TGCAGCGTTGGGACAGGGGATGGCACTGAAGCTTTCTTT.

This clone was recorded only once. The rearrangement joins TRBV28 to TRBJ2-7; 7 bases fit TRBD2. The CDR3 covers 13 residues. The junction had 4 bases not matched to a gene; V was cut back by 6 bases and J by 2 bases. Germline CDR1 reads MDHEN; CDR2 reads SYDVKM. The DNA for the CDR3 is TGTGCCAGCAGAAGCGGGACCCCCTACGAGCAGTACTTC. Translating gives CASRSGTPYEQYF.

This clone was counted a few times. The J gene is TRBJ1-1, the V gene TRBV5-4; D call uncertain. The ends were cut back, 4 bases at V and 1 base at J, with 11 bases in the middle. The CDR3 length is 14 residues. Germline-derived CDR1 and CDR2 are SGHNT and YYREEE (reference sequence). This chain's CDR3 is CASSIGPTNTEAFF. In DNA form, the CDR3 reads TGTGCCAGCAGCATCGGTCCTACGAACACTGAAGCTTTCTTT.

The V and J genes are TRBV2 and TRBJ1-5; D unresolved. Germline V lookup: CDR1 SNHLY, CDR2 FYNNEI. With 5 bases removed from V and 0 bases from J, the gap between germline ends came to 5 bases. The CDR3 spans 13 residues. CDR3 sequence reads: CASSISSNQPQHF. The CDR3 nucleotides read TGTGCCAGCAGTATTAGTAGCAATCAGCCCCAGCATTTT. Full variable domain (remainder filled in from reference TRBV2 and TRBJ1-5): EPEVTQTPSHQVTQMGQEVILRCVPISNHLYFYWYRQILGQKVEFLVSFYNNEISEKSEIFDDQFSVERPDGSNFTLKIRSTKLEDSAMYFCASSISSNQPQHFGDGTRLSIL.

This clone came up a few times. The chain carries TRBV3-1 (or the pseudogene TRBV3-2) and TRBJ1-1; TRBD1 might be the D (5 bases). The CDR3 has 15 residues. V dropped 4 bases and J dropped 5 bases, with 17 bases sitting between them. In germline, CDR1 is LGHDT, CDR2 YNNKEL (reference sequence). The CDR3 DNA follows: TGTGCCAGCAGCCCCCCCGCAGGGAGGCTAACTGAAGCTTTCTTT. Translation: CASSPPAGRLTEAFF.

The chain links TRBV20-1 to TRBJ2-2; 7 bases agree with TRBD1. The junction had 10 bases not matched to a gene; V was cut back by 6 bases and J by 6 bases. This CDR3 comprises 14 residues. Germline lookup yields CDR1 DFQATT and CDR2 SNEGSKA (reference sequence). The CDR3 is CSASRTGQAGELFF. Here the CDR3 DNA reads TGCAGTGCGAGTAGGACAGGCCAGGCCGGGGAGCTGTTTTTT.

The chain has TRBV27 and TRBJ2-3; TRBD2 matches at 7 bases. Trimming at V came to 2 bases and at J to 2 bases, leaving 7 bases not matched to a gene. Germline assignment: CDR1 MNHEY and CDR2 SMNVEV (reference sequence). The CDR3 is 16 residues long. The CDR3 is CASSLRDYGSTDTQYF. CDR3 coding DNA: TGTGCCAGCAGTTTACGGGACTACGGATCCACAGATACGCAGTATTTT.

The chain uses TRBV11-2 and TRBJ1-1; TRBD1 is a possible D gene (6 bases). The germline gives CDR1 SGHAT, CDR2 FQNNGV. This CDR3 is 13 amino acids long. Between the trimmed V and J ends, which lost 5 bases and 5 bases, there was a span of 12 bases. CDR3 nucleotide sequence: TGTGCCAGCAGCGCACAGGGTGCGACTGAAGCTTTCTTT. Encoded protein: CASSAQGATEAFF.

The chain carries TRBV5-5 and TRBJ1-3, with 7 bases that match TRBD1. Trimming took 3 bases from V and 4 from J; bases not matched to a gene: 10. This CDR3 is 16 amino acids long. Looked up from germline, CDR1 is SGHKS and CDR2 is YYEKEE (reference sequence). CDR3 DNA: TGTGCCAGCAGCTCACAACAGGGGTTCACGGGAAACACCATATATTTT. Protein sequence: CASSSQQGFTGNTIYF.

The chain uses TRBV12-3 or TRBV12-4 and TRBJ1-1; unclear D gene. This CDR3 has 13 amino acids. Trimming removed 2 bases at V and 3 bases at J, with 7 bases between. The CDR3 bases are TGTGCCAGCAGTTTACAGGCGTACACTGAAGCTTTCTTT. Its protein product is CASSLQAYTEAFF.

This clone was detected only once. CDR3 sequence reads: CASSPFRTDYNEQFF. Here the CDR3 DNA reads TGCGCCAGCAGCCCATTCCGGACAGATTACAATGAGCAGTTCTTC. The chain recombines TRBV5-1 with TRBJ2-1; D is possibly TRBD1 (6 bases). V shed 4 bases and J shed 4 bases, with 15 bases lying between them. CDR3 length: 15 amino acids. Germline V gives CDR1 SGHRS, CDR2 YFSETQ.

The chain combines TRBV7-2 with TRBJ2-2, with 9 bases aligning to TRBD1. Germline CDR1 SGHTA, CDR2 FQGNSA. V shed 0 bases, J shed 3 bases, and the junction held 5 bases outside the gene matches. CDR3 size: 17 residues. The CDR3 reads CASSLAFRTGDTGELFF. CDR3 in DNA: TGTGCCAGCAGCTTAGCCTTCAGGACAGGGGACACCGGGGAGCTGTTTTTT.

The V gene is TRBV3-1 (or the pseudogene TRBV3-2), the J gene TRBJ2-1, with 10 bases identical to TRBD2. With 3 bases clipped from V and 6 bases from J, the junction kept 11 bases outside the gene matches. The CDR3 has 17 amino acids. The germline V gene has CDR1 LGHDT and CDR2 YNNKEL (reference sequence). The CDR3 sequence: CASSQGPSGGSGNEQFF. CDR3 nucleotides: TGTGCCAGCAGCCAGGGGCCTAGCGGGGGTAGTGGCAATGAGCAGTTCTTC.

The rearrangement uses TRBV19 and TRBJ1-1, with 7 bases aligning to TRBD1. This CDR3 spans 13 amino acids. In germline, CDR1 is LNHDA, CDR2 SQIVND (reference sequence). V shed 7 bases and J 8 bases; nucleotides not matched to a gene: 10. The CDR3 DNA follows: TGTGCCAGTACCCAGGCGTTGGGACAGGAAGCTTTCTTT. This translates into CASTQALGQEAFF.

This chain joins TRBV19 and TRBJ1-6; possibly TRBD1 for D (5 bases). V lost 5 bases and J lost 8, with 16 bases in between. This CDR3 spans 15 amino acids. Germline CDR1 and CDR2: LNHDA and SQIVND (reference sequence). CDR3 residues: CASSRQDTGDSPLHF. CDR3 coding DNA: TGTGCCAGTAGTCGCCAAGACACGGGGGATTCACCCCTCCACTTT.

This clone was observed once. The CDR3 bases are TGTGCCAGCAGCCCCCGAGGGGGCACGAACACCGGGGAGCTGTTTTTT. Its translation: CASSPRGGTNTGELFF. The V and J genes are TRBV7-3 and TRBJ2-2, with 7 bases fitting TRBD1. The V gene's germline CDR1 is SGHTA and CDR2 FQGTGA. V lost 5 bases, J lost 0 bases, and 6 bases stayed unmatched. This CDR3 contains 16 residues.

The rearrangement links TRBV9 to TRBJ2-1, with 8 bases lining up with TRBD2. Germline loops: CDR1 SGDLS, CDR2 YYNGEE. The CDR3 sequence is 20 residues long. The V segment lost 0 bases and the J segment 2 bases; nucleotides outside the gene matches: 16. CDR3 sequence reads: CASSVVSGGPGVFTYNEQFF. CDR3 DNA sequence: TGTGCCAGCAGCGTAGTTTCGGGAGGGCCGGGAGTGTTTACCTACAATGAGCAGTTCTTC.

This chain uses TRBV2 with TRBJ2-5; TRBD2 agrees at 12 bases. The junction had 2 bases not matched to a gene; V was cut back by 5 bases and J by 4 bases. CDR3 size: 14 residues. Germline values: CDR1 SNHLY, CDR2 FYNNEI. In nucleotides, the CDR3 is TGTGCCAGCAGTATGACTAGCGGGGGAGAGACCCAGTACTTC. Translation gives CASSMTSGGETQYF.

Only a few counts were recorded for this clone. The chain couples TRBV6-5 to TRBJ2-7; 12 nucleotides align to TRBD2. Germline assignment: CDR1 MNHEY and CDR2 SVGAGI. The length of the CDR3 is 14 residues. V was clipped by 8 bases and J by 2 bases; unmatched bases: 4. CDR3 DNA: TGTGCCAGCGAGCCTAGCGGGAGGGCCTACGAGCAGTACTTC. It specifies CASEPSGRAYEQYF.

The chain is built from TRBV5-1 and TRBJ1-2; 7 positions match TRBD1. Trimming took 1 base from V and 2 from J; bases not matched to a gene: 5. Looked up from germline, CDR1 is SGHRS and CDR2 is YFSETQ. The CDR3 is made up of 15 amino acids. The CDR3 DNA reads TGCGCCAGCAGCTTGACCGGGACAGAAAACTATGGCTACACCTTC. It yields the protein CASSLTGTENYGYTF.

V usage is TRBV19 and J usage is TRBJ2-7; D might be TRBD2 (5 bases). The CDR3 is 13 residues long. V lost 3 bases and J 6 bases, leaving 12 bases between the germline ends. Germline CDR1 LNHDA, CDR2 SQIVND (reference sequence). In DNA form, the CDR3 reads TGTGCCAGTAGTATGGTACGGACTGCCGAGCAGTACTTC. It codes for CASSMVRTAEQYF.

This clone was counted once. V is TRBV5-1 and J is TRBJ2-1; D is uncertain. Germline V gene data show CDR1 as SGHRS and CDR2 as YFSETQ. CDR3 length: 13 amino acids. V was shortened by 6 bases and J by 3 bases, with 10 bases between the two germline ends. DNA for the CDR3: TGCGCCAGCACCCCTGAGAGCTACAATGAGCAGTTCTTC. Residues: CASTPESYNEQFF.

V is TRBV7-2 and J is TRBJ2-7; 7 bases match TRBD1. The V gene end was trimmed by 1 base and the J gene end by 6 bases; junction bases not matched to a gene: 9. The CDR3 is 15 residues long. Per germline, CDR1 SGHTA and CDR2 FQGNSA. The CDR3 bases are TGTGCCAGCAGCTTAGTGGTGCAGGGGGTGGGCGAGCAGTACTTC. It encodes CASSLVVQGVGEQYF. Full variable domain (missing parts from reference TRBV7-2 and TRBJ2-7): GAGVSQSPSNKVTEKGKDVELRCDPISGHTALYWYRQSLGQGLEFLIYFQGNSAPDKSGLPSDRFSAERTGGSVSTLTIQRTQQEDSAVYLCASSLVVQGVGEQYFGPGTRLTVT.

V gene TRBV7-8 combines with J gene TRBJ1-1; possible D gene TRBD1, 6 bases. The germline V gene encodes CDR1 SGHVS and CDR2 FQNEAQ. CDR3 size: 15 residues. V shed 5 bases and J shed 4 bases, with 17 bases lying between them. The CDR3 reads CASSPPSSRGTEAFF. DNA of the CDR3: TGTGCCAGCAGCCCCCCGAGTAGCAGGGGCACTGAAGCTTTCTTT.

The rearrangement uses TRBV20-1 and TRBJ1-1, with a possible D match to TRBD1 (6 bases). Looked up from germline, CDR1 is DFQATT and CDR2 is SNEGSKA (reference sequence). Trimming took 8 bases from V and 3 from J, leaving 10 bases between them. This CDR3 has 11 amino acids. The CDR3 nucleotides are TGCAGTCATAACAGGGACACTGAAGCTTTCTTT. Translation: CSHNRDTEAFF.

CDR3 in amino acids: CASSLALYNEQFF. In DNA, the CDR3 is TGTGCCAGCAGCTTGGCTCTTTACAATGAGCAGTTCTTC. The rearrangement joins TRBV5-6 to TRBJ2-1; no clear D gene. With 0 bases removed from V and 4 bases from J, the gap between germline ends came to 5 bases. This CDR3 spans 13 amino acids. Per germline, CDR1 SGHDT and CDR2 YYEEEE.

The CDR3 region has the DNA TGTGCCAGTAGCCAACAATATGACACCTACACTGAAGCTTTCTTT. The encoded protein is CASSQQYDTYTEAFF. The V gene is TRBV19, the J gene TRBJ1-1; no reliable D call. This CDR3 region has 15 residues. CDR1 is LNHDA, CDR2 SQIVND, per germline (reference sequence). Trimming took off 6 bases at V and 3 bases at J, with 17 bases between the two ends.